The 4 T cell receptor beta chains below were found in one sample sequenced in a study of beta chain features in type 1 diabetes. cDNA synthesis used the whole RNA isolate, giving expressed TCRB sequences. Assay used: immunoSEQ multiplex PCR; TCRdb lists only in-frame clones, some missing. In the table there are about 320,000 clones, roughly 15% of which are singletons. Sequencing was performed on central memory CD4+ T cells from blood. The receptor set was obtained from a man aged 25 to 40 in good health.

V is TRBV7-8 and J is TRBJ1-1; D unclear. The CDR3 is made up of 15 amino acids. Germline V gene data show CDR1 as SGHVS and CDR2 as FQNEAQ. The ends were cut back, 1 base at V and 3 bases at J, with 12 bases in the middle. This chain's CDR3 is CASSLEGPGYTEAFF. The CDR3 nucleotides read TGTGCCAGCAGCTTAGAAGGGCCGGGGTACACTGAAGCTTTCTTT.

About this clone itself: One junction end disagrees with the germline gene, perhaps due to a read error. V usage is TRBV10-3 and J usage is TRBJ2-7; 12 nucleotides agree with TRBD1. The V gene's germline CDR1 is ENHRY and CDR2 SYGVKD. CDR3 length: 16 amino acids. The DNA of the CDR3 is TGTGCCAGCAGTGAACCGGGACAGGGGGCCACCTACGAGCAGTACTTC. It yields the protein CASSEPGQGATYEQYF.

This clone was seen only a few times. The gene calls are TRBV7-2 and TRBJ1-3; 8 nucleotides align to TRBD1. The germline gives CDR1 SGHTA, CDR2 FQGNSA. This CDR3 is built from 15 residues. V was pared by 5 bases and J by 3 bases, with 6 bases of the junction left unmatched. The CDR3 sequence is CASSPDRGIGNTIYF. The CDR3 DNA follows: TGTGCCAGCAGCCCCGACAGGGGAATTGGAAACACCATATATTTT.

This rearrangement joins TRBV25-1 to TRBJ1-6; the match to TRBD1 covers 7 bases. Trimming at V came to 4 bases and at J to 9 bases, leaving 9 bases not matched to a gene. The germline CDR1 and CDR2 sequences are MGHDK and SYGVNS. CDR3 length: 15 residues. The CDR3 DNA reads TGTGCCAGCAGTGCCCCCACAGGGGACGCTTCACCCCTCCACTTT. Translation: CASSAPTGDASPLHF.